The present TCR beta chain was sequenced within a study of blood T cell repertoires in COVID-19. Turning to the study itself: T cells, B-cell-depleted T cells, or PBMCs provided the cDNA or gDNA that served as material.

V was pared by 1 base and J by 9 bases, with 11 bases between. Germline CDR1 SGHRS, CDR2 YFSETQ. The CDR3 spans 13 residues. Original analysis: Reference gene primer amplification gave nucleated cell count estimates. The method was immunoSEQ multiplex PCR; TCRdb's version includes in-frame clones alone and lacks a portion of them. V and J calls and clone size come straight from that table; D and trimming were deduced from the DNA. Here the sample spans 240,000 or so clones, 70% to 80% being singletons. The genes are TRBV5-1 and TRBJ2-1; D may be TRBD2 (5 bases). The sequenced sample consisted of peripheral blood. This TCR derives from a woman older than 75 with acute or convalescent COVID-19. CDR3 coding DNA: TGCGCCAGCAGCTTGTTTCTGGGGAGTGAGCAGTTCTTC. Translation gives CASSLFLGSEQFF.